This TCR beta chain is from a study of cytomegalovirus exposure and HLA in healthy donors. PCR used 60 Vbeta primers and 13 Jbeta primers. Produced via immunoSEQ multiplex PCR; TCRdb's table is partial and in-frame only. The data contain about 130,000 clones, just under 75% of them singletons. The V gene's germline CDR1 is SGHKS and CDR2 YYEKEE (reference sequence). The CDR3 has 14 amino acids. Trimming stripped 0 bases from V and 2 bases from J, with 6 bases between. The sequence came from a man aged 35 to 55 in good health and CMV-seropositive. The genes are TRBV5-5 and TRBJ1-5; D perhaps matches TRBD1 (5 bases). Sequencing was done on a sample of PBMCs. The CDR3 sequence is CASSLGGGNQPQHF. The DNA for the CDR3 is TGTGCCAGCAGCTTGGGGGGGGGCAATCAGCCCCAGCATTTT.